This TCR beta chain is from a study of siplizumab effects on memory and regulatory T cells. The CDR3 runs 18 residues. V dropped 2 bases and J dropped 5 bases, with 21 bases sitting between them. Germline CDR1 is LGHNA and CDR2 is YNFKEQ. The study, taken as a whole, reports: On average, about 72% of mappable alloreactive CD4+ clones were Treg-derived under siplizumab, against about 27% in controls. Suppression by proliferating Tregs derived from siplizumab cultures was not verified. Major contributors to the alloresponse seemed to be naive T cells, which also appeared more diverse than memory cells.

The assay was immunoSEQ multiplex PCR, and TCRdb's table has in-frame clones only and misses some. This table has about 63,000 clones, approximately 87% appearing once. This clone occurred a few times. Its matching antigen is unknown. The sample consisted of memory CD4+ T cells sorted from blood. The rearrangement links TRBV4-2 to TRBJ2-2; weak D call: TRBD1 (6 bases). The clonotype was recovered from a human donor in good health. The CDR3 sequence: CASSQSLSASDRTGELFF. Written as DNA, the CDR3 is TGTGCCAGCAGCCAAAGTTTAAGCGCTTCTGACAGGACCGGGGAGCTGTTTTTT.